The text below deals with one T cell receptor (beta chain). As yet, its antigen is unknown. This CDR3 has 11 residues. Trimming left V 8 bases short and J 2 bases short, with 10 bases between. Germline-derived CDR1 and CDR2 are SQVTM and ANQGSEA. The source of the sample is a study of post-analysis software for immune sequencing data. Across the study: Relapsing-remitting, secondary progressive and progressive-relapsing forms made up the multiple sclerosis disease courses. Findings and limits, study-wide: Controls' normalized Chao1 diversity significantly exceeded that of multiple sclerosis patients. Strong co-clustering by F measure was seen for same-batch samples. When patients were compared with controls, a handful of TRBV segments were more frequent, TRBV5-6, TRBV5-1 and TRBV20-1 among them.

Tagging with unique molecular identifiers was a feature of the TCR beta cDNA libraries. Input of about 0.9 to 10 million T cells yielded 550,000 or so cDNA molecules. Using its own MiXCR run on the PCR reads, TCRdb lists one record per CDR3 protein. The table shows hundreds of thousands of distinct CDR3 sequences, with around 40% occurring only once. The source material was blood. The TCR was taken from a girl aged 10 to 17 with multiple sclerosis. This chain uses TRBV29-1 with TRBJ2-7; D gene uncertain. The CDR3 protein is CSTLLAYEQYF. For the CDR3, the DNA is TGCAGCACCCTTTTGGCCTACGAGCAGTACTTC.